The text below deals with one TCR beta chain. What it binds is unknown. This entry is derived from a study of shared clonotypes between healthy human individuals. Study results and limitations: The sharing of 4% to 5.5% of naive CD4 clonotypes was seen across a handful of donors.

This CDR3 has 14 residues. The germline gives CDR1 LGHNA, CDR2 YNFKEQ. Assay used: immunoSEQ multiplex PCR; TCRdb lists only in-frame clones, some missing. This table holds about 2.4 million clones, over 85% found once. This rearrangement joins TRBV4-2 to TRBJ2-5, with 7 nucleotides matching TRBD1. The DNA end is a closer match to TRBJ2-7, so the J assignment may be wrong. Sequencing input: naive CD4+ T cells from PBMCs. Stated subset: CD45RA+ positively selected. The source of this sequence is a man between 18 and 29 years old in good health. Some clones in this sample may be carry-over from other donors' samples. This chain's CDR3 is CASSQGGQLYEQYF. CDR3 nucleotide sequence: TGTGCCAGCAGCCAAGGGGGACAGCTCTACGAGCAGTACTTC.